This TCR beta chain derives from a study of control samples from healthy donors and cancer patients (TCRdb year 2020). The protocol used for the library was the immunoSEQ multiplex PCR assay. TCRdb's version of the immuneACCESS table is confined to in-frame rearrangements and falls short of the full clone set. An unresolved V gene accounts for under half of the shortfall where checked; the remainder is of unknown origin. The table for this sample lists about 40,000 clones; 80% to 95% of them were counted only once. The top ten hold 3.6% of the sample. Trimming takes 5 bases off V and 5 bases off J; junction bases not matched to a gene: 14. From its cysteine to its phenylalanine, the CDR3 spans 18 amino acids. Only the CDR3 portion is preserved as DNA: 54 bases, with reading frame beginning at the first base. The germline V gene yields SGHTA for CDR1 and FQGNSA for CDR2. Remarks on this clone: The specificity of this receptor is unknown. No base qualities exist here, and no much larger clone lies one base off it.

This sequence was found in a woman between 45 and 60 years old in good health. The rearranged chain carries TRBV7-2 and TRBJ2-5, with 13 bases matching TRBD2. Material for sequencing was blood. CDR3 sequence: CASSQSRQGLAGRETQYF. In nucleotide form, the sequence is TGTGCCAGCAGCCAATCACGGCAGGGACTAGCGGGGAGGGAGACCCAGTACTTC.